This record concerns one T cell receptor (beta chain) sequence. Antigen specificity is unknown. CDR3 length: 16 amino acids. The V gene's germline CDR1 is LGHNA and CDR2 YSLEER. Trimming took off 0 bases at V and 8 bases at J, with 16 bases between the two ends. This record belongs to a study of T cell responses to AZD1222 COVID-19 vaccine. Overall study context: The analysis combined second doses at about 4 or about 12 weeks. The study's findings and limits: Clonal diversity was possibly underestimated, and the donors were mostly white British, with more females. There were vaccine-associated CD4 TCRs across spike, dominant at 160-218 and 743-854. With two AZD1222 doses given, Spike-specific TCR breadth and depth both rose.

Profiled with immunoSEQ multiplex PCR; TCRdb holds only in-frame clones, not every one. The sample records roughly 100,000 clones, roughly 91% being singletons. The genes are TRBV4-3 and TRBJ1-4, with D perhaps TRBD1 (6 bases). The clonotype originates from an adult in good health. The material was peripheral blood, obtained on day 0 of AZD1222 vaccination. CDR3 in amino acids: CASSQEGGGADEKLFF. The CDR3 bases are TGCGCCAGCAGCCAAGAGGGAGGGGGAGCAGACGAAAAACTGTTTTTT.